Detailed here is one T cell receptor (beta chain). The antigen remains unidentified. This sample was included in a study of siplizumab effects on memory and regulatory T cells. Findings and caveats of the study: Unstimulated naive T cells seemed to show more diversity than memory cells did, and they also seemed to be among the major contributors to the alloresponse.

The V end lost 3 bases, the J end lost 3 bases, and 0 bases lay between the germline ends. The CDR3 loop spans 10 amino acids. The germline gives CDR1 MGHDK, CDR2 SYGVNS. Method: immunoSEQ multiplex PCR; TCRdb's copy keeps in-frame clones and lacks some. The data hold approximately 50,000 clones, with 93% observed a single time. The receptor was isolated from a human donor in good health. The source material was CD8+ T cells sorted from blood. This chain uses TRBV25-1 with TRBJ2-7; unclear D gene. This CDR3 reads CASSDYEQYF. DNA for the CDR3: TGTGCCAGCAGTGACTACGAGCAGTACTTC.